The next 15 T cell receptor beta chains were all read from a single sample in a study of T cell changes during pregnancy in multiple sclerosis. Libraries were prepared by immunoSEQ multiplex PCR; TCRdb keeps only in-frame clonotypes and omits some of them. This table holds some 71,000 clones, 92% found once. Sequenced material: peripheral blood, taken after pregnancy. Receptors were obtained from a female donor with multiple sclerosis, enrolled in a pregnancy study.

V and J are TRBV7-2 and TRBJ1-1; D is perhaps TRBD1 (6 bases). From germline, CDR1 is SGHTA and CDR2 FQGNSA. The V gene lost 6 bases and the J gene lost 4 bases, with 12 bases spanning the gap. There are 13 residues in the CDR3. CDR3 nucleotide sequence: TGTGCCAGCAGGCAACAGGGTCCCACTGAAGCTTTCTTT. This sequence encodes CASRQQGPTEAFF.

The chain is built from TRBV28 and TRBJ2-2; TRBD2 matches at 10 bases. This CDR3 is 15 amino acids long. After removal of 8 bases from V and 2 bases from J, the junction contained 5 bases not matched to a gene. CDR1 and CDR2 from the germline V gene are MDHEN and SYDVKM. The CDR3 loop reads CASGGLAENTGELFF. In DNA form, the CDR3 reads TGTGCCAGCGGAGGACTAGCGGAAAACACCGGGGAGCTGTTTTTT.

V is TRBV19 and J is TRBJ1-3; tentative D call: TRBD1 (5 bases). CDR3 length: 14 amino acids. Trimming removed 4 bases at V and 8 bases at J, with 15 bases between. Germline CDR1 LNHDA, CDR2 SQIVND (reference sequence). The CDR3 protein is CASSTAQGPDTIYF. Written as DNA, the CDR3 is TGTGCCAGTAGTACCGCTCAGGGCCCGGACACCATATATTTT.

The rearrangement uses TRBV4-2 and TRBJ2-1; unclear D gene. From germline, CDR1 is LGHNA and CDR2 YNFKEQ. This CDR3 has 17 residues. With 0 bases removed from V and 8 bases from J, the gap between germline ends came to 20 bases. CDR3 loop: CASSQESRANRAYEQFF. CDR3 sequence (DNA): TGTGCCAGCAGCCAAGAAAGCCGTGCAAACCGAGCCTATGAGCAGTTCTTC.

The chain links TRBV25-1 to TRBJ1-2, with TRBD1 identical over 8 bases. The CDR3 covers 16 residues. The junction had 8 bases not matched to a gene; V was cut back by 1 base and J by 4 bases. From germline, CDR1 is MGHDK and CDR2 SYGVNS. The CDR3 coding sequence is TGTGCCAGCAGTGAATTAGGAGGACAGGGAGCCTATGGCTACACCTTC. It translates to CASSELGGQGAYGYTF.

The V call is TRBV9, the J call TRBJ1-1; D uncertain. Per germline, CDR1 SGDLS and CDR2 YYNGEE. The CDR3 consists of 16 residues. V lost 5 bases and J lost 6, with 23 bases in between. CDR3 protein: CASSSPPDGAYPEAFF. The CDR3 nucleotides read TGTGCCAGCAGTTCCCCCCCCGACGGAGCCTATCCTGAAGCTTTCTTT.

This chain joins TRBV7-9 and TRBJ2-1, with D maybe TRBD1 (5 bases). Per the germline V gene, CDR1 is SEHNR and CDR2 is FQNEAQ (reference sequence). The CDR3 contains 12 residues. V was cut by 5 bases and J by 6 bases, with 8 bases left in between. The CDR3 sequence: CASSEGVNEQFF. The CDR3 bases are TGTGCCAGCAGCGAAGGGGTCAATGAGCAGTTCTTC.

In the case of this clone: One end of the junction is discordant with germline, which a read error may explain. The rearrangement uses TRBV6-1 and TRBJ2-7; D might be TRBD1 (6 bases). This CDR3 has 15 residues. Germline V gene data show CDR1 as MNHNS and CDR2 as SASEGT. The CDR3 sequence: CASGDLGTLSYEQYF. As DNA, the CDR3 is TGTGCCAGCGGTGACCTCGGGACATTATCCTACGAGCAGTACTTC.

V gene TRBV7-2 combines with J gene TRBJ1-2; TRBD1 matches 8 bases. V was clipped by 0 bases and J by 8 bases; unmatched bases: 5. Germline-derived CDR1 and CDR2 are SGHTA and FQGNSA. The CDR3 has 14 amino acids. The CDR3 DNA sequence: TGTGCCAGCAGCTTAGCGACAGGGGCGAAGGGCTACACCTTC. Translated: CASSLATGAKGYTF.

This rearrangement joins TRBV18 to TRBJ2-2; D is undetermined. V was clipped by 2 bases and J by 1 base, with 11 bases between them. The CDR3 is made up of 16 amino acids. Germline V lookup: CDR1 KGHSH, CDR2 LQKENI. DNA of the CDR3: TGTGCCAGCTCACCAGAGGAGACTTTGAACACCGGGGAGCTGTTTTTT. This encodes CASSPEETLNTGELFF. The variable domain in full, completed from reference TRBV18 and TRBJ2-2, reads NAGVMQNPRHLVRRRGQEARLRCSPMKGHSHVYWYRQLPEEGLKFMVYLQKENIIDESGMPKERFSAEFPKEGPSILRIQQVVRGDSAAYFCASSPEETLNTGELFFGEGSRLTVL.

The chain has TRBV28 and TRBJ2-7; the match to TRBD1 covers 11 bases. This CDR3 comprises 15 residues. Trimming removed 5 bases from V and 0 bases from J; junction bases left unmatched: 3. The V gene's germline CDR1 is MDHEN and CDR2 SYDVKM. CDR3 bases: TGTGCCAGCAGTCCCGGGACAGGGGGCTCCTACGAGCAGTACTTC. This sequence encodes CASSPGTGGSYEQYF.

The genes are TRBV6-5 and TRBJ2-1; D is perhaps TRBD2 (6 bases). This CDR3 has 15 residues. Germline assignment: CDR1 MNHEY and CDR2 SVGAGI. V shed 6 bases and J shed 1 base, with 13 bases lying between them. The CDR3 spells CASRFLRGSYNEQFF. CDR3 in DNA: TGTGCCAGCAGATTTTTACGGGGGTCCTACAATGAGCAGTTCTTC.

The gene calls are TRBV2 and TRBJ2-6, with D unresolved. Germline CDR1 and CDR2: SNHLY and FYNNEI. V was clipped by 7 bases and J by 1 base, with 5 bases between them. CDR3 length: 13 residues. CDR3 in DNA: TGTGCCAGCACCTCTTCTGGGGCCAACGTCCTGACTTTC. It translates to CASTSSGANVLTF.

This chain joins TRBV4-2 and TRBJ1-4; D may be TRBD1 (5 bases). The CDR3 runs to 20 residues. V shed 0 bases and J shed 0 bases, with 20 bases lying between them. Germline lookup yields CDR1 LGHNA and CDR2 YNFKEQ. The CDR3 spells CASSQDRGDRRGTTNEKLFF. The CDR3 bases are TGTGCCAGCAGCCAAGATAGGGGCGACCGTCGGGGGACAACTAATGAAAAACTGTTTTTT.

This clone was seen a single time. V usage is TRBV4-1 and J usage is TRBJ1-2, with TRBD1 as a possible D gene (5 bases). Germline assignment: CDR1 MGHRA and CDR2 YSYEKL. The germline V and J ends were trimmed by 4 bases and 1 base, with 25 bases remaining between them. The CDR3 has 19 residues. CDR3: CASSRLTFRGGRDNYGYTF. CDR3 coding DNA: TGCGCCAGCAGCCGACTTACCTTTAGGGGTGGCAGAGATAACTATGGCTACACCTTC.